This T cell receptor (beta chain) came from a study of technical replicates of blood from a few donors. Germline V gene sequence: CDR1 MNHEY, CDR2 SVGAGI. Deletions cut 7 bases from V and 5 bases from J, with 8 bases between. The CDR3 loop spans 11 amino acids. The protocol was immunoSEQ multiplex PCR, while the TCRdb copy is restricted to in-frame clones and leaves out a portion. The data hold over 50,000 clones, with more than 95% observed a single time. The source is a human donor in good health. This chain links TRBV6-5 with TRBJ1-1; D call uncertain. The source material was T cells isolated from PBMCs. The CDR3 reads CASKTGTEAFF. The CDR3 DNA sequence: TGTGCCAGCAAGACGGGAACTGAAGCTTTCTTT.